What follows are 31 T cell receptor beta chains derived from one specimen sequenced in a study of T cells in Graves' hyperthyroidism and ophthalmopathy. Amplification targeted TCR beta CDR3 regions from RNA transcripts. The HTBI set primed first-round TCR CDR3 RT-PCR. Using its own MiXCR run on the multiplex PCR reads, TCRdb lists one record per CDR3 protein. The table records about 640,000 distinct CDR3 sequences, approximately 15% of them present only once. Input material: blood. These receptor sequences come from a woman in her forties or fifties with Graves' ophthalmopathy.

This clonotype has a single count. The chain carries TRBV27 and TRBJ2-6; D may correspond to TRBD1 or TRBD2 (6 bases each). There are 18 residues in the CDR3. The V end was cut by 3 bases, the J end by 2 bases, with 17 bases between. CDR1 is MNHEY and CDR2 is SMNVEV in the germline V gene (reference sequence). The CDR3 DNA reads TGTGCCAGCAGTTTGTGGGGGGCTTCAGGGCCTGGGGCCAACGTCCTGACTTTC. Translating it yields CASSLWGASGPGANVLTF.

This clonotype was recorded many times. The chain employs TRBV11-2 and TRBJ2-3, with 8 bases lining up with TRBD2. The germline gives CDR1 SGHAT, CDR2 FQNNGV. Trimming cost V 0 bases and J 3 bases; bases outside gene matches: 8. The CDR3 loop spans 17 amino acids. This chain's CDR3 is CASSLEAAGGRTDTQYF. CDR3 nucleotide sequence: TGTGCCAGCAGCTTAGAGGCAGCAGGCGGGAGGACAGATACGCAGTATTTT.

This clonotype was counted once. The chain combines TRBV30 with TRBJ2-1; D uncertain. CDR1 is GTSNPN and CDR2 is SVGIG in the germline V gene (reference sequence). This CDR3 comprises 11 residues. Deletions cut 2 bases from V and 6 bases from J, with 5 bases between. CDR3 in amino acids: CAWSWGNEQFF. CDR3 in DNA: TGTGCCTGGAGTTGGGGCAATGAGCAGTTCTTC.

This rearrangement joins TRBV6-2 or TRBV6-3 to TRBJ2-7; perhaps TRBD1 as D (6 bases). The V gene's germline CDR1 is MNHEY and CDR2 SVGEGT. Trimming removed 0 bases from V and 4 bases from J, with 10 bases in between. This CDR3 is 14 amino acids long. CDR3 nucleotide sequence: TGTGCCAGCAGTTACTCTGGGACAACTTACGAGCAGTACTTC. This sequence encodes CASSYSGTTYEQYF.

There are many counts of this clonotype. An end of the junction does not agree with germline; a read error may underlie this. The rearrangement uses TRBV7-9 and TRBJ1-1, with 7 bases fitting TRBD1. Germline V gene sequence: CDR1 SEHNR, CDR2 FQNEAQ (reference sequence). This CDR3 comprises 15 residues. CDR3 region: CASSVAAQGSTEAFF. CDR3 in DNA: TGTGCCAGCAGCGTAGCAGCACAGGGGAGCACTGAAGCTTTCTTT.

There are many counts of this clonotype. The V call is TRBV5-5, the J call TRBJ1-4; the D is unclear. The CDR3 covers 13 residues. V lost 4 bases, J lost 8 bases, and 12 bases lay in between. CDR1 is SGHKS and CDR2 is YYEKEE in the germline V gene (reference sequence). The CDR3: CASSARTAEKLFF. The CDR3 DNA reads TGTGCCAGCAGCGCGAGGACCGCCGAAAAACTGTTTTTT.

This clonotype came up many times. The chain recombines TRBV9 with TRBJ2-1, with TRBD2 matching 9 bases. The V and J ends lost 4 bases and 6 bases, in that order; junction bases with no gene match: 8. The CDR3 length is 15 residues. CDR1 is SGDLS and CDR2 is YYNGEE in the germline V gene. CDR3 in amino acids: CASSFGLAKPNEQFF. CDR3 bases: TGTGCCAGCAGCTTCGGACTAGCGAAGCCCAATGAGCAGTTCTTC.

This clonotype was detected ten times or more. The CDR3 protein is CASSLAVLAGAGEQYF. The CDR3 nucleotides read TGTGCCAGCAGCTTAGCGGTACTAGCGGGAGCGGGTGAGCAGTACTTC. This chain joins TRBV7-2 and TRBJ2-7; 11 positions agree with TRBD2. Germline CDR1 SGHTA, CDR2 FQGNSA. With 0 bases clipped from V and 7 bases from J, the junction kept 8 bases outside the gene matches. This CDR3 has 16 residues.

This clonotype has more than one count but fewer than ten. The genes are TRBV5-6 and TRBJ1-4; D possibly corresponds to TRBD1 (5 bases). Deletions cut 0 bases from V and 8 bases from J, with 14 bases between. The CDR3 is 15 residues long. CDR1 SGHDT and CDR2 YYEEEE come from the germline V gene. This chain's CDR3 is CASSLVSGGNEKLFF. CDR3 nucleotides: TGTGCCAGCAGCTTGGTATCGGGGGGAAACGAAAAACTGTTTTTT.

There are many counts of this clonotype. The chain employs TRBV28 and TRBJ2-3; D unresolved. The CDR3 has 12 residues. CDR1 MDHEN and CDR2 SYDVKM come from the germline V gene. Trimming cost V 3 bases and J 5 bases, with 6 bases left between them. The CDR3 DNA is TGTGCCAGCAGTTTGATGGGAGATACGCAGTATTTT. It specifies CASSLMGDTQYF.

This clonotype was detected many times. The chain has TRBV28 and TRBJ2-5; 12 bases align to TRBD1. Unmatched junction bases numbered 11, after V lost 6 bases and J lost 3 bases. The CDR3 contains 17 residues. The germline CDR1 and CDR2 sequences are MDHEN and SYDVKM. The CDR3: CASRAGTGGAREETQYF. The CDR3 nucleotides are TGTGCCAGCAGAGCTGGGACAGGGGGCGCCCGTGAAGAGACCCAGTACTTC.

The rearrangement joins TRBV5-5 to TRBJ1-2, with D hard to call. This CDR3 region has 12 residues. Trimming took 5 bases from V and 6 from J, leaving 11 bases between them. The germline V gene encodes CDR1 SGHKS and CDR2 YYEKEE (reference sequence). CDR3 in DNA: TGTGCCAGCAGGGAGAAGTTAAATGGCTACACCTTC. It specifies CASREKLNGYTF.

This clonotype was observed a few times. The rearrangement uses TRBV7-8 and TRBJ1-5, with no clear D. Germline assignment: CDR1 SGHVS and CDR2 FQNEAQ. The V end was cut by 1 base, the J end by 9 bases, with 16 bases between. The CDR3 covers 15 residues. CDR3 sequence (DNA): TGTGCCAGCAGCTTAGGATCGGGGTCCCCATGGCCCCAGCATTTT. Amino acid sequence: CASSLGSGSPWPQHF.

Many counts were recorded for this clonotype. The rearrangement links TRBV10-3 to TRBJ2-1; 13 nucleotides align to TRBD2. The CDR3 consists of 14 residues. The V and J ends lost 10 bases and 4 bases, in that order; junction bases with no gene match: 4. Per the germline V gene, CDR1 is ENHRY and CDR2 is SYGVKD. The CDR3 DNA reads as TGTGCCAGCGGACTAGCGGGAGCTTACAATGAGCAGTTCTTC. It specifies CASGLAGAYNEQFF.

This clonotype was seen repeatedly, ten times or more. For the CDR3, the DNA is TGTGCCAGCTCACCCCTGCGGACAGAAGCTTTCTTT. Amino acid sequence: CASSPLRTEAFF. The chain couples TRBV18 to TRBJ1-1; maybe TRBD1 (5 bases). The CDR3 length is 12 residues. Trimming cost V 3 bases and J 8 bases, with 10 bases left between them. Germline CDR1 reads KGHSH; CDR2 reads LQKENI. Drawing the rest from reference TRBV18 and TRBJ1-1, the complete variable domain is NAGVMQNPRHLVRRRGQEARLRCSPMKGHSHVYWYRQLPEEGLKFMVYLQKENIIDESGMPKERFSAEFPKEGPSILRIQQVVRGDSAAYFCASSPLRTEAFFGQGTRLTVV.

This clonotype was seen a handful of times. This chain links TRBV20-1 with TRBJ2-1, with D maybe TRBD1 (6 bases). Per germline, CDR1 DFQATT and CDR2 SNEGSKA (reference sequence). Trimming took off 0 bases at V and 8 bases at J, with 14 bases between the two ends. The CDR3 is 14 residues long. The CDR3 DNA follows: TGCAGTGCTAGAGAAGTAGCGAGACAGGATGAGCAGTTCTTC. Its protein product is CSAREVARQDEQFF.

The rearrangement joins TRBV29-1 to TRBJ1-4, with a possible D match to TRBD1 (6 bases). Trimming left V 3 bases short and J 4 bases short, with 12 bases between. The CDR3 spans 14 residues. Germline-derived CDR1 and CDR2 are SQVTM and ANQGSEA. For the CDR3, the DNA is TGCAGCGTTGAGATAGGGACACTTAATGAAAAACTGTTTTTT. It specifies CSVEIGTLNEKLFF.

The chain employs TRBV20-1 and TRBJ2-3; TRBD2 matches 11 bases. The CDR3 loop spans 15 amino acids. CDR1 and CDR2 (germline): DFQATT, SNEGSKA (reference sequence). With V trimmed by 1 base and J by 6 bases, 6 bases remained unmatched. CDR3 residues: CSARALAGVQDTQYF. The CDR3 coding sequence is TGCAGTGCTAGAGCACTAGCGGGAGTTCAGGATACGCAGTATTTT.

For this clonotype: This may arise from a read error, as a much more abundant clone is one base away. CDR3 sequence reads: CGVAYQGGTNTEAFF. The CDR3 nucleotides are TGCGGCGTTGCCTACCAGGGGGGCACAAACACTGAAGCTTTCTTT. The chain is built from TRBV29-1 and TRBJ1-1, with 7 nucleotides matching TRBD1. Germline CDR1 SQVTM, CDR2 ANQGSEA. The CDR3 extends over 15 amino acids.

This clonotype appeared a few times. The CDR3 region is CASSLETVSYNEQFF. CDR3 nucleotides: TGTGCCAGCAGCCTGGAGACTGTTTCCTACAATGAGCAGTTCTTC. The chain is built from TRBV9 and TRBJ2-1; no definite D call. The CDR3 runs 15 residues. V was pared by 4 bases and J by 1 base, with 12 bases between. In germline, CDR1 is SGDLS, CDR2 YYNGEE.

The V gene is TRBV4-3, the J gene TRBJ2-3; no definite D call. There are 14 residues in the CDR3. Trimming took 0 bases from V and 6 from J, leaving 10 bases between them. In germline, CDR1 is LGHNA, CDR2 YSLEER. CDR3 DNA: TGCGCCAGCAGCCAAGAGGTCGTCTCCGATACGCAGTATTTT. Translating it yields CASSQEVVSDTQYF.

This clonotype was seen only a few times. The chain employs TRBV6-6 and TRBJ2-5; TRBD2 might be the D (6 bases). Trimming pared 0 bases from V and 8 bases from J, leaving 13 bases between. CDR1 and CDR2 (germline): MNHNY, SVGAGI (reference sequence). CDR3 length equals 14 residues. This CDR3 is CASSYSGTPKTQYF. CDR3 sequence (DNA): TGTGCCAGCAGTTACTCCGGGACTCCAAAAACCCAGTACTTC.

This clonotype was seen many times. J is TRBJ2-2 and V is TRBV20-1, with 9 positions matching TRBD2. The CDR3 contains 16 residues. Germline CDR1 reads DFQATT; CDR2 reads SNEGSKA (reference sequence). Germline trimming cut 1 base from V and 3 bases from J; bases unmatched to any gene: 6. CDR3 coding DNA: TGCAGTGCTAGAGCGCTAGCGGGGCAATACACCGGGGAGCTGTTTTTT. The encoded protein is CSARALAGQYTGELFF.

The chain is built from TRBV24-1 and TRBJ2-1; TRBD2 matches at 7 bases. The CDR3 runs to 15 residues. V was clipped by 7 bases and J by 9 bases; unmatched bases: 14. The germline V gene encodes CDR1 KGHDR and CDR2 SFDVKD. The CDR3: CATSTRTLARGEQFF. Here the CDR3 DNA reads TGTGCCACCAGCACCCGTACACTAGCGCGAGGTGAGCAGTTCTTC.

The table lists this clonotype with many counts. J is TRBJ1-5 and V is TRBV6-2 or TRBV6-3; tentatively, D is TRBD1 (5 bases). The CDR3 is 15 residues long. Trimming shortened V by 5 bases and J by 5 bases, and 16 bases separated the two germline ends. Per the germline V gene, CDR1 is MNHEY and CDR2 is SVGEGT. CDR3 region: CASSNRGRVDQPQHF. The CDR3 nucleotides are TGTGCCAGCAGTAATCGGGGCAGGGTGGATCAGCCCCAGCATTTT.

The chain carries TRBV10-3 and TRBJ2-5, with 12 bases fitting TRBD2. Germline trimming cut 10 bases from V and 4 bases from J; bases unmatched to any gene: 4. The CDR3 covers 13 residues. Germline values: CDR1 ENHRY, CDR2 SYGVKD. The CDR3 nucleotides read TGTGCCACTAGCGGGAGGGCAGCAGAGACCCAGTACTTC. It specifies CATSGRAAETQYF.

The chain carries TRBV2 and TRBJ2-4; TRBD2 matches at 13 bases. V gave up 6 bases and J gave up 6 bases; unmatched junction bases: 5. This CDR3 contains 15 residues. Germline CDR1 is SNHLY and CDR2 is FYNNEI. The CDR3 loop reads CASRARLAGGNIQYF. The CDR3 DNA is TGTGCCAGCAGGGCCCGACTAGCGGGAGGAAACATTCAGTACTTC.

There are many counts of this clonotype. The chain links TRBV15 to TRBJ2-3; 8 bases match TRBD1. Losses at the gene ends were 1 base for V and 4 bases for J; bases not matched to a gene: 10. This CDR3 region has 17 residues. Per germline, CDR1 LNHNV and CDR2 YYDKDF (reference sequence). CDR3 coding DNA: TGTGCCACCAGCAGAGTACCCAGGACAGGGTCCGCAGATACGCAGTATTTT. This sequence encodes CATSRVPRTGSADTQYF.

This clonotype was recorded at least ten times. The gene calls are TRBV11-1 and TRBJ2-7; the D gene is possibly TRBD2 (6 bases). V was pared by 3 bases and J by 0 bases, with 12 bases between. Germline CDR1 is SGHAT and CDR2 is FQDESV (reference sequence). The CDR3 runs 15 residues. For the CDR3, the DNA is TGTGCCAGCAGCTTTTGGAGGGAATTCTCCTACGAGCAGTACTTC. It is translated as CASSFWREFSYEQYF. Filled out from reference TRBV11-1 and TRBJ2-7, the complete variable domain reads EAEVAQSPRYKITEKSQAVAFWCDPISGHATLYWYRQILGQGPELLVQFQDESVVDDSQLPKDRFSAERLKGVDSTLKIQPAELGDSAMYLCASSFWREFSYEQYFGPGTRLTVT.

The V and J genes are TRBV10-3 and TRBJ2-1; 12 bases are a match to TRBD2. This CDR3 has 15 residues. J lost 4 bases, V lost 4 bases, and 2 bases had no gene match. The V gene's germline CDR1 is ENHRY and CDR2 SYGVKD. For the CDR3, the DNA is TGTGCCATCAGTGGGACTAGCGGGGATTACAATGAGCAGTTCTTC. Its translation is CAISGTSGDYNEQFF.

The chain's CDR3 is CSARDPAAGGLGSGANVLTF. The CDR3 bases are TGCAGTGCTAGAGATCCTGCTGCAGGGGGTTTGGGCTCTGGGGCCAACGTCCTGACTTTC. The V call is TRBV20-1, the J call TRBJ2-6; TRBD1 matches 7 bases. Germline CDR1 is DFQATT and CDR2 is SNEGSKA (reference sequence). This CDR3 contains 20 residues. J was trimmed by 0 bases and V by 0 bases; bases with no gene match: 14.